The next 14 T cell receptor beta chains were all read from a single sample in a study of blood T cell repertoires in COVID-19. Data came from immunoSEQ multiplex PCR; TCRdb stores just in-frame clones and leaves some out. The sample has hundreds of thousands of clones; roughly 90% are singletons. The specimen was PBMCs or T cells enriched from blood (not recorded which). The receptors derive from a woman aged 25-40 years with acute COVID-19.

The CDR3 loop is CASSLGTGDVLAKNIQYF. The CDR3 DNA reads TGCGCCAGCAGCTTGGGGACAGGGGATGTCCTAGCCAAAAACATTCAGTACTTC. The chain is built from TRBV5-1 and TRBJ2-4, with 9 bases aligning to TRBD1. The germline V gene has CDR1 SGHRS and CDR2 YFSETQ. The CDR3 runs 18 residues. The junction had 7 bases not matched to a gene; V was cut back by 0 bases and J by 0 bases.

The chain carries TRBV20-1 and TRBJ2-7, with D hard to call. V lost 3 bases and J 4 bases, leaving 19 bases between the germline ends. Germline V gene sequence: CDR1 DFQATT, CDR2 SNEGSKA (reference sequence). This CDR3 is 15 amino acids long. The CDR3 sequence: CSASFGRWASYEQYF. The CDR3 region has the DNA TGCAGTGCTAGTTTCGGCCGCTGGGCCAGTTACGAGCAGTACTTC.

The chain is built from TRBV6-5 and TRBJ2-1; tentatively, D is TRBD1 (5 bases). Trimming left V 0 bases short and J 1 base short, with 10 bases between. The CDR3 is 16 amino acids. Germline V gene data show CDR1 as MNHEY and CDR2 as SVGAGI. This CDR3 reads CASSYSGHDSYNEQFF. The CDR3 coding sequence is TGTGCCAGCAGTTACTCTGGACACGATTCCTACAATGAGCAGTTCTTC.

The V and J genes are TRBV5-1 and TRBJ2-1, with a weak D call TRBD2 (7 bases). Per the germline V gene, CDR1 is SGHRS and CDR2 is YFSETQ. Trimming shortened V by 6 bases and J by 10 bases, and 17 bases separated the two germline ends. This CDR3 has 13 residues. The DNA for the CDR3 is TGCGCCAGCACCAGAGGGGGGGCGGAGGAGCAGTTCTTC. Translated, it gives CASTRGGAEEQFF.

The CDR3: CASRTRQGDTEAFF. Written as DNA, the CDR3 is TGTGCCAGCAGAACCAGACAGGGTGACACTGAAGCTTTCTTT. J is TRBJ1-1 and V is TRBV2; TRBD1 matches 7 bases. Germline V gene sequence: CDR1 SNHLY, CDR2 FYNNEI. Trimming removed 6 bases from V and 3 bases from J; junction bases left unmatched: 7. There are 14 residues in the CDR3.

The chain joins TRBV2 to TRBJ2-5; D is perhaps TRBD2 (5 bases). CDR3 size: 14 residues. Trimming took 2 bases from V and 5 from J, leaving 12 bases between them. Germline CDR1 SNHLY, CDR2 FYNNEI. The CDR3 is CASSELLAGETQYF. The CDR3 coding sequence is TGTGCCAGCAGTGAACTGCTAGCTGGGGAGACCCAGTACTTC.

V gene TRBV15 combines with J gene TRBJ2-5; tentatively, D is TRBD1 (7 bases). Per the germline V gene, CDR1 is LNHNV and CDR2 is YYDKDF (reference sequence). With 3 bases removed from V and 7 bases from J, the gap between germline ends came to 21 bases. CDR3 length: 16 amino acids. The CDR3 DNA sequence: TGTGCCACCAGCAGGGGGGGACAGCCTAGCCGGAGGACCCAGTACTTC. Its protein is CATSRGGQPSRRTQYF.

CDR3 loop: CASSFGQGRNQPQHF. CDR3 nucleotides: TGTGCCAGTAGTTTTGGACAGGGCCGCAATCAGCCCCAGCATTTT. The rearrangement uses TRBV19 and TRBJ1-5; 8 bases are a match to TRBD1. Germline loops: CDR1 LNHDA, CDR2 SQIVND (reference sequence). The CDR3 is made up of 15 amino acids. V was clipped by 5 bases and J by 2 bases; unmatched bases: 5.

V gene TRBV4-1 combines with J gene TRBJ1-1; D uncertain. The germline V gene has CDR1 MGHRA and CDR2 YSYEKL. V shed 0 bases and J shed 1 base, with 18 bases lying between them. The CDR3 spans 18 residues. CDR3 loop: CASSQDPLFAAKNTEAFF. In nucleotides, the CDR3 is TGCGCCAGCAGCCAAGATCCCCTCTTTGCAGCGAAGAACACTGAAGCTTTCTTT.

The CDR3: CASSLVPGFNSEKLFF. In DNA form, the CDR3 reads TGTGCCAGCAGCTTGGTCCCGGGATTCAATAGTGAAAAACTGTTTTTT. V gene TRBV5-4 combines with J gene TRBJ1-4; D unresolved. Trimming pared 0 bases from V and 7 bases from J, leaving 16 bases between. CDR1 is SGHNT, CDR2 YYREEE, per germline (reference sequence). The CDR3 extends over 16 amino acids. Full variable domain (rest looked up from reference TRBV5-4 and TRBJ1-4): ETGVTQSPTHLIKTRGQQVTLRCSSQSGHNTVSWYQQALGQGPQFIFQYYREEENGRGNFPPRFSGLQFPNYSSELNVNALELDDSALYLCASSLVPGFNSEKLFFGSGTQLSVL.

The V and J genes are TRBV11-2 and TRBJ1-2; 9 bases map to TRBD1. Germline assignment: CDR1 SGHAT and CDR2 FQNNGV. The CDR3 totals 18 residues. V gave up 1 base and J gave up 3 bases; unmatched junction bases: 12. The chain's CDR3 is CASSLVGGQGHRDYGYTF. The DNA of the CDR3 is TGTGCCAGCAGCTTAGTAGGGGGACAGGGTCATAGGGACTATGGCTACACCTTC.

The chain carries TRBV10-3 and TRBJ2-7, with 11 bases that match TRBD1. Trimming took 9 bases from V and 2 from J; bases not matched to a gene: 6. This CDR3 is built from 14 residues. Per germline, CDR1 ENHRY and CDR2 SYGVKD. In nucleotides, the CDR3 is TGTGCCATAGGGCCGGGACAGGGGGCCTACGAGCAGTACTTC. Translation gives CAIGPGQGAYEQYF.

This chain connects TRBV12-5 to TRBJ2-1; 13 nucleotides line up with TRBD2. This CDR3 spans 15 amino acids. Per germline, CDR1 LGHNT and CDR2 FRNRAP. The V gene end was trimmed by 5 bases and the J gene end by 6 bases; junction bases not matched to a gene: 4. The CDR3 protein is CASGMGLAGRNEQFF. The CDR3 DNA follows: TGTGCTAGTGGTATGGGACTAGCGGGGCGCAATGAGCAGTTCTTC.

V is TRBV5-8 and J is TRBJ1-5; 10 bases align to TRBD1. Germline lookup yields CDR1 SGHTS and CDR2 YDEGEE. This CDR3 comprises 16 residues. J lost 9 bases, V lost 3 bases, and 12 bases had no gene match. For the CDR3, the DNA is TGTGCCAGCAGCTCGTACCGGGACAGGGGTAGTAGGCCCCAGCATTTT. This sequence encodes CASSSYRDRGSRPQHF. The entire variable domain, with the rest obtained from reference TRBV5-8 and TRBJ1-5, is as follows: EAGVTQSPTHLIKTRGQQATLRCSPISGHTSVYWYQQALGLGLQFLLWYDEGEERNRGNFPPRFSGRQFPNYSSELNVNALELEDSALYLCASSSYRDRGSRPQHFGDGTRLSIL.